The present T cell receptor beta chain was sequenced within a study of neurological immune-mediated disorders. This clonotype came up many times. TCRdb re-called the 5' RACE reads with MiXCR, one entry per CDR3 protein. Counted here are about 41,000 distinct CDR3 sequences, 14% occurring once; the ten biggest clones make up roughly 3.6%. Deletions cut 5 bases from V and 7 bases from J, with 12 bases between. Germline assignment: CDR1 SGDLS and CDR2 YYNGEE. This CDR3 is 13 amino acids long. The sequencing sample was made of CD4+ T cells from blood. The clonotype was recovered from an older woman with HTLV-1-associated myelopathy (HAM/TSP). The J gene is TRBJ2-2, the V gene TRBV9, with a possible D match to TRBD1 (6 bases). The CDR3 loop is CASSWTANGELFF. For the CDR3, the DNA is TGTGCCAGCAGTTGGACAGCCAACGGGGAGCTGTTTTTT.